This is a list of T cell receptor beta chains from one sample in a study of response to subunit inactivated influenza vaccine. TCRdb re-called the RT-PCR reads through MiXCR, storing one row per CDR3 protein. Among 600,000 to 700,000 distinct CDR3 sequences listed, around 13% were seen once. The material was PBMCs from blood, obtained approximately 15 days before vaccination. These receptors were collected from a man aged 45-60 years who received an inactivated influenza vaccine. CDR3s include the opening cysteine and the closing phenylalanine or tryptophan. The D gene is left open where the match is weak.

TRBV9	TRBJ2-4	NA	CASSVDDWAEGIQYF
TRBV6-2/TRBV6-3	TRBJ2-1	NA	CASSYEVGSYNEQFF
TRBV20-1	TRBJ2-3	TRBD2	CSASEREATDTQYF
TRBV6-5	TRBJ2-5	NA	CASSYELISPGTQYF
TRBV5-6	TRBJ2-3	NA	CASSNGRAGGNTDTQYF
TRBV11-2	TRBJ1-2	TRBD1	CASSRQGFYGYTF
TRBV6-1	TRBJ2-7	TRBD2	CASRRLAGAYEQHF
TRBV4-3	TRBJ1-4	NA	CASSQDGGLLGEKLFF
TRBV28	TRBJ2-1	TRBD2	CASSTRLAGEVSYNEQFF
TRBV7-6	TRBJ2-1	NA	CASSLTFSYNEQFF
TRBV6-1	TRBJ1-6	NA	CASRAGLSSPLHF
TRBV20-1	TRBJ2-7	TRBD1	CSASDRGIYEQYF
TRBV10-1	TRBJ2-2	TRBD1	CASTPGQGNTGELFF
TRBV5-6	TRBJ1-2	TRBD1	CASSLVGTGAYGYTF
TRBV15	TRBJ2-1	NA	CATSRDRINEQFF
TRBV3-1	TRBJ2-6	NA	CASSQYPMSGANVLTF
TRBV28	TRBJ1-4	NA	CASSPRFGPNEKLFF
TRBV4-1	TRBJ2-3	TRBD2	CASSQEETSGGNTQYF
TRBV2	TRBJ1-5	NA	CASSENNQPQHF
TRBV12-3/TRBV12-4	TRBJ2-7	NA	CASTSRGSDYEQYF
TRBV7-2	TRBJ2-3	NA	CASSPFESASTDTQYF
TRBV20-1	TRBJ1-1	NA	CSAKVRGWGTEAFF
TRBV7-9	TRBJ2-1	TRBD1	CASSPRQGAGEQFF
TRBV9	TRBJ2-1	TRBD1	CASSSPLRDRGEYEQFF
TRBV2	TRBJ2-7	NA	CASRANPGDPTARQYF
TRBV7-9	TRBJ2-1	NA	CASHGASTYNEQFF
TRBV6-5	TRBJ2-5	NA	CASSYGTSKGGETQYF
TRBV28	TRBJ2-1	TRBD2	CASSPRRTSKFF
TRBV27	TRBJ2-7	NA	CASSLSRTGSYEQYF
TRBV5-1	TRBJ2-1	NA	CASSLNDNEQFF
TRBV13	TRBJ2-2	NA	CASSASSGRSLELFSGELFF
TRBV29-1	TRBJ2-7	TRBD1	CSVDPRGQGTEQYF
TRBV28	TRBJ2-7	NA	CASNPGGAFSSYEQYF
TRBV10-3	TRBJ2-3	NA	CAISEGLARDTQYF
TRBV4-2	TRBJ2-1	TRBD2	CASSQEEWTSGSQPDDEQFF
TRBV20-1	TRBJ2-2	NA	CSASSLLNTGELFF
TRBV5-1	TRBJ2-5	NA	CASSLDPSKETQYF
TRBV4-3	TRBJ1-6	NA	CASSQEFNIGQINSPLHF
TRBV29-1	TRBJ2-1	NA	CSVGNTQVEQFF
TRBV9	TRBJ2-7	NA	CASSVGGDYYEQYF
TRBV7-2	TRBJ2-5	NA	CASSLSYGTLETQYF
TRBV7-9	TRBJ2-1	TRBD2	CASSLVREVNDQFF
TRBV2	TRBJ1-2	NA	CASTLAVGYTF
TRBV5-6	TRBJ1-5	TRBD1	CASSLQVKPKQGLGNQPQHF
TRBV7-2	TRBJ2-7	NA	CASSFFGTSTYEQYF
TRBV20-1	TRBJ2-3	NA	CSARRGPSTDTQYF
TRBV28	TRBJ2-7	NA	CASSSGSLTYEQYF
TRBV18	TRBJ2-7	NA	CASSPFPLRLSSYEQYF
TRBV20-1	TRBJ2-5	TRBD2	CSARDRLAVQETQYF
TRBV6-2/TRBV6-3	TRBJ1-1	NA	CASNYRTEAFF
TRBV25-1	TRBJ2-2	NA	CASSPRHPTSTGELFF
TRBV4-1	TRBJ2-7	TRBD1	CASSQGQGPSYEQYF
TRBV4-1	TRBJ1-6	NA	CASSQDGLGSNSPLHF
TRBV20-1	TRBJ1-2	NA	CSAGNYGYTF